Below, one T cell receptor beta chain is given with its context. The sample belongs to a study of blood T cell repertoires in COVID-19. The assay was immunoSEQ multiplex PCR, and TCRdb's table has in-frame clones only and misses some. The table has 75,000 to 90,000 clones, 80% seen once; the top ten hold 12%. V lost 4 bases to trimming and J lost 4 bases, with 13 bases between them. CDR3 size: 14 residues. CDR1 is MDHEN and CDR2 is SYDVKM in the germline V gene. The clonotype originates from a woman aged 40 to 55 with active or convalescent COVID-19. Sequencing was carried out using peripheral blood. The chain uses TRBV28 and TRBJ1-2; no reliable D call. The CDR3 nucleotides read TGTGCCAGCAGTTCGGGTCGAATCTCCTATGGCTACACCTTC. Its protein product is CASSSGRISYGYTF.